The TCR beta chain described here comes from a study of CD8+ T cells in alopecia areata. Stated treatment: oral pan-JAK inhibitor, 5-10 mg twice daily. In its sample, this clone was seen a few times. Other DNA sequences within the sample encode an identical CDR3. V dropped 2 bases and J dropped 6 bases, with 12 bases sitting between them. The V gene's germline CDR1 is SGHRS and CDR2 YFSETQ. The CDR3 contains 13 residues. RNA, once extracted, was reverse transcribed into cDNA for use as the sequencing template. The protocol was immunoSEQ multiplex PCR, while the TCRdb copy is restricted to in-frame clones and leaves out a portion. This sample has some 150,000 clones, with less than 70% found just once.

The sequencing here drew on CD8+ T cells sorted from blood, taken at week 4, from a patient treated with tofacitinib. The clonotype comes from a human donor with alopecia areata. J is TRBJ2-7 and V is TRBV5-1, with D maybe TRBD2 (5 bases). CDR3 sequence reads: CASSLGGALEQYF. The CDR3 bases are TGCGCCAGCAGCTTAGGAGGAGCGCTCGAGCAGTACTTC. The full variable domain, with the rest looked up from reference TRBV5-1 and TRBJ2-7, is KAGVTQTPRYLIKTRGQQVTLSCSPISGHRSVSWYQQTPGQGLQFLFEYFSETQRNKGNFPGRFSGRQFSNSRSEMNVSTLELGDSALYLCASSLGGALEQYFGPGTRLTVT.